This T cell receptor (beta chain) was identified during a study of blood T cell repertoires in COVID-19. TCRdb's table, derived via immunoSEQ multiplex PCR, lists solely in-frame clones and lacks some. This table has about 240,000 clones, roughly 87% appearing once. The receptor was isolated from a man aged 55 to 70 who had recovered from COVID-19. Sequencing input: peripheral blood.

The CDR3 is CASSSQGLNTEAFF. CDR3 nucleotide sequence: TGTGCCAGCAGTTCCCAGGGCCTGAACACTGAAGCTTTCTTT. The chain recombines TRBV2 with TRBJ1-1; possible D gene TRBD1, 5 bases. The CDR3 sequence is 14 residues long. CDR1 is SNHLY and CDR2 is FYNNEI in the germline V gene. Trimming took off 5 bases at V and 0 bases at J, with 10 bases between the two ends.